The present T cell receptor beta chain was sequenced within a study of blood T cells in healthy people across ages. A J-beta primer mix and a sample-barcoded 5' primer were used in a second PCR of roughly 6 to 11 cycles. TCRdb passed the 5' RACE reads through MiXCR, listing each CDR3 protein once. The sample carries some 670,000 distinct CDR3 sequences, around 50% recorded once. Deletions cut 5 bases from V and 2 bases from J, with 14 bases between. The CDR3 contains 15 residues. CDR1 SGHTA and CDR2 FQGNSA come from the germline V gene. The rearrangement uses TRBV7-2 and TRBJ2-3; D gene unclear. Sequencing input: blood. This TCR derives from a woman of 80 years or more in good health. DNA of the CDR3: TGTGCCAGCAGCCACCTTGAGGCCCACACAGATACGCAGTATTTT. Translation: CASSHLEAHTDTQYF.